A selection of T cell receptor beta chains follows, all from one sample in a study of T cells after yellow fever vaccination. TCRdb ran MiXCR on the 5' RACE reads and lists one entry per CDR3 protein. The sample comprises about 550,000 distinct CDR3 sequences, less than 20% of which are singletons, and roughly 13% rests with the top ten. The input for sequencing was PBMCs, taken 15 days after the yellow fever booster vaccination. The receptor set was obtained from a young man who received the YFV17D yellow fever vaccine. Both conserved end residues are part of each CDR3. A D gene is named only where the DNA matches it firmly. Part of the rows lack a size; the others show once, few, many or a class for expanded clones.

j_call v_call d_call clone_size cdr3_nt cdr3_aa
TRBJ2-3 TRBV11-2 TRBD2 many TGTGCCAGCAGCCCCGATGCTAGCGGACCCACAGATACGCAGTATTTT CASSPDASGPTDTQYF
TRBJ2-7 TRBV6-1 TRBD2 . TGTGCCAGCAGCCCGGCGATAATAGCGGGCGCGACCTACGAGCAGTACTTC CASSPAIIAGATYEQYF
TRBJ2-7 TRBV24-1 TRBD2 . TGTGCCACCAGCATGACTAGCGAAGACCATTACGAGCAGTACTTC CATSMTSEDHYEQYF
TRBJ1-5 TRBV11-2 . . TGTGCCAGCAGCCCATCGGGGGGGACGTGGGCCCAGCATTTT CASSPSGGTWAQHF
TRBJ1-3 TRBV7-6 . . TGTGCCAGTTCGACGGAGGCTGGAAACACCATATATTTT CASSTEAGNTIYF
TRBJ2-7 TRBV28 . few TGTGCCAGCAGCTCTCCATGGGCAGGACCCTACGAGCAGTACTTC CASSSPWAGPYEQYF
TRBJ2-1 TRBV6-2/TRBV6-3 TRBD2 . TGTGCCAGCAGGGGGGGGGTTTACAGCTCCTACAATGAGCAGTTCTTC CASRGGVYSSYNEQFF
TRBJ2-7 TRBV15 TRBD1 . TGTGCCACCAGCATGCGACAGGGGGCTTACGAGCAGTACTTC CATSMRQGAYEQYF
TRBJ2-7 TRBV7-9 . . TGTGCCAGCAACCAAAGGGGCACTTCCTACGAGCAGTACTTC CASNQRGTSYEQYF
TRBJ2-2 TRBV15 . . TGTGCCACTAAGAGAATGGGGAACACCGGGGAGCTGTTTTTT CATKRMGNTGELFF
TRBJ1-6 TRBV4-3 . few TGCGCCAGCAGCCAAGATTTCCTCGAGACCCTCCACTTT CASSQDFLETLHF
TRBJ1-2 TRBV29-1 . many TGCAGCGTTGGAAGCAGACCCGTTCACTTC CSVGSRPVHF
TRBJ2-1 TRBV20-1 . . TGCAGTGCTGGACAGTCCCGGCTCGGGGAGCAGTTCTTC CSAGQSRLGEQFF
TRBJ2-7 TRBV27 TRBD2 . TGTGCCAGCAGCCAGACTAGCGGGAGGGCCGTTTACGAGCAGTACTTC CASSQTSGRAVYEQYF
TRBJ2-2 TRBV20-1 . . TGCAGTGCTAGAGATAGGGGGCGGGAATTGGGCGGGGAGCTGTTTTTT CSARDRGRELGGELFF
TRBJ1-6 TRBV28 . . TGTGCCAGCAGTACGACCTGGGTATCTAATTCACCCCTCCACTTT CASSTTWVSNSPLHF
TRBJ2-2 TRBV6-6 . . TGTGCCAGCAGCCGGGACAACGGGGAGCTGTTTTTT CASSRDNGELFF
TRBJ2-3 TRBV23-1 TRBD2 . TGCGCCAGCCCCCGGGAGGGCCTTCGGGCGCAGTATTTT CASPREGLRAQYF
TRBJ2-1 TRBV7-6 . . TGTGCCAGCAGCTTCCTCATCTCGGGACTCCCCGCCAATGAGCAGTTCTTC CASSFLISGLPANEQFF
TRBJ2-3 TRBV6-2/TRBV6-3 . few TGTGCCAGCAGTTACTTCCAGGGACGGGATACGCAGTATTTT CASSYFQGRDTQYF
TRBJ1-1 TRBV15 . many TGTGCCACCAGCAGAGAGTACTCGGGGCCCACTGAAGCTTTCTTT CATSREYSGPTEAFF
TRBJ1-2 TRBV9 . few TGTGCCAGCAGCGTTGATCCTAACTATGGCTACACCTTC CASSVDPNYGYTF
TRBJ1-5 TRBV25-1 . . TGTGCCAGCAGTGAAATCGGTGCGGGGAGCAATCAGCCCCAGCATTTT CASSEIGAGSNQPQHF
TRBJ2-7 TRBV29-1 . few TGCAGCGTTGTGGGTACCAGCCTGGGGGACGAGCAGTACTTC CSVVGTSLGDEQYF
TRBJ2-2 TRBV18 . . TGTGCCAGCTCACCACGGGAGGTTAACACCGGGGAGCTGTTTTTT CASSPREVNTGELFF
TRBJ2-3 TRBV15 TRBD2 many TGTGCCACCAGCATGGATACTAGCGGGAAAAGACTGGGGACGCAGTATTTT CATSMDTSGKRLGTQYF
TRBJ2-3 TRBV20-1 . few TGCGGGGCGGGTGGGGACGTTGGCACAGATACGCAGTATTTT CGAGGDVGTDTQYF
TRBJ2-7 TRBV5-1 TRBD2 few TGCGCCAGCAGCTTGGTCCTAGCGGGCTCCTACGAGCAGTACTTC CASSLVLAGSYEQYF
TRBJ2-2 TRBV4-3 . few TGCGCCAGCAGCCAAGATCACTTATACACCGGGGAGCTGTTTTTT CASSQDHLYTGELFF
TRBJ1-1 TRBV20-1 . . TGCAGTGCTAGATCTGGGGGGGCGAAGGAAGCTTTCTTT CSARSGGAKEAFF
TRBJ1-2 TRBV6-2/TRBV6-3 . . TGTGCCAGCAGTCTTACTGGAATTGGCTACACCTTC CASSLTGIGYTF
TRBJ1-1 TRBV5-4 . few TGTGCCAGCAGCCGCGGGGGGATCGGAATTGAAGCTTTCTTT CASSRGGIGIEAFF
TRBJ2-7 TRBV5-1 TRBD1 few TGCGCCAGCAGCTTGGGAGGGTCAGGGGGCTCGGAGGAGCAGTACTTC CASSLGGSGGSEEQYF
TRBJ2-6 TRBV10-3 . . TGTGCCATCGGAGGGACTGGGGCCAACGTCCTGACTTTC CAIGGTGANVLTF
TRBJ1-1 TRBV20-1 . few TGCAGTGCTGAAGCTCTGGGCGGGCAGAACACTGAAGCTTTCTTT CSAEALGGQNTEAFF
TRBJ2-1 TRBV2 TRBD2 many TGTGGCGGGAGTTCAACGGGCTACAATGAGCAGTTCTTC CGGSSTGYNEQFF
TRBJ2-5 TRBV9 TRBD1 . TGTGCCAGCACCAGGGACAGGGGGCAAGAGACCCAGTACTTC CASTRDRGQETQYF
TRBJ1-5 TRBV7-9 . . TGTGCCAGCAGCCCCTCTTGGGGGGGATCTAAGCCCCAGCATTTT CASSPSWGGSKPQHF
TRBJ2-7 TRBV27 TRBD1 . TGTGCCAGCAGCCCCGGGACAGGGCATAACGAGCAGTACTTC CASSPGTGHNEQYF
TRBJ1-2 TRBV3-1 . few TGTGCCAGCAGCCAAGTTGGTCCATCGGTCACCTTC CASSQVGPSVTF
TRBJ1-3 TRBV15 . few TGTGCCACCAGCAGAGACAGGGACTCGGTCGGAAACACCATATATTTT CATSRDRDSVGNTIYF
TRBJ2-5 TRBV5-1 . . TGCGCCAGCAGCTCAGGGGTTTTGGTAGCAGAGACCCAGTACTTC CASSSGVLVAETQYF
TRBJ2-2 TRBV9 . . TGTGCCAGCAGCTCAGGATTCAACCCAAGCAACACCGGGGAGCTGTTTTTT CASSSGFNPSNTGELFF
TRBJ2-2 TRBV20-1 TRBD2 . TGCAGTGCTAGAGGTGGAGCGGGAACTACTAACACCGGGGAGCTGTTTTTT CSARGGAGTTNTGELFF
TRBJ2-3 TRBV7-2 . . TGTGCCAGCAGCTTAGGGACTATCACAGATACGCAGTATTTT CASSLGTITDTQYF
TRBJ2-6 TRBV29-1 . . TGCAGCGTTGCGCTTAGCGGAGTCTCTGGGGCCAACGTCCTGACTTTC CSVALSGVSGANVLTF
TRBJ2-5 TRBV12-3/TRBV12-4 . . TGTGCCAGCAGTCCGCCGGACAGAGAGACCCAGTACTTC CASSPPDRETQYF
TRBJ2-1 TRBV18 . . TGTGCCAGCTCACCACCCGGAGGGAGGCTGGGGAATGAGCAGTTCTTC CASSPPGGRLGNEQFF